Listed here are 24 T cell receptor beta chains from one sample, sequenced in a study of cytomegalovirus exposure and HLA in healthy donors. Researchers ran the PCR with 60 Vbeta and 13 Jbeta primers. Libraries were prepared by immunoSEQ multiplex PCR; TCRdb keeps only in-frame clonotypes and omits some of them. Here the sample spans about 130,000 clones, less than 85% being singletons. Sequencing used PBMCs. These receptors were obtained from a male donor in good health and CMV-seronegative.

This clone was seen once. The V gene is TRBV6-5, the J gene TRBJ1-5; D may be TRBD1 (6 bases). CDR1 and CDR2 (germline): MNHEY, SVGAGI. Trimming pared 6 bases from V and 0 bases from J, leaving 12 bases between. The CDR3 extends over 15 amino acids. The CDR3 DNA is TGTGCCAGCAGACAGGACAGTTATAGCAATCAGCCCCAGCATTTT. Translating it yields CASRQDSYSNQPQHF.

As regards this clone: At one boundary the junction diverges from the germline segment, which might be a read error. The V gene is TRBV10-2, the J gene TRBJ2-1; 8 bases are shared with TRBD1. The germline V gene has CDR1 WSHSY and CDR2 SAAADI. This CDR3 has 15 residues. The CDR3 region is CASTEVDRVNNEQFF. The DNA for the CDR3 is TGCGCCAGCACTGAGGTGGACAGGGTGAACAATGAGCAGTTCTTC.

The V call is TRBV5-1, the J call TRBJ2-1, with 7 bases aligning to TRBD1. Germline V CDR1 and CDR2: SGHRS, YFSETQ. With 0 bases clipped from V and 4 bases from J, the junction kept 1 base outside the gene matches. The CDR3 has 14 amino acids. Here the CDR3 reads CASSLDRGYNEQFF. The DNA for the CDR3 is TGCGCCAGCAGCTTGGACAGGGGATACAATGAGCAGTTCTTC.

The chain has TRBV6-5 and TRBJ2-3; the D is unclear. V dropped 0 bases and J dropped 4 bases, with 14 bases sitting between them. This CDR3 is built from 16 residues. Germline CDR1 is MNHEY and CDR2 is SVGAGI. This chain's CDR3 is CASSYSLAVAADTQYF. Here the CDR3 DNA reads TGTGCCAGCAGTTACTCGTTGGCGGTGGCAGCAGATACGCAGTATTTT.

This chain uses TRBV10-3 with TRBJ2-2; possible D gene TRBD1, 5 bases. CDR1 is ENHRY, CDR2 SYGVKD, per germline. The CDR3 has 17 residues. Trimming cost V 4 bases and J 0 bases, with 15 bases left between them. The CDR3 DNA is TGTGCCATCAGTGTTAAAGGTTGGGGCGCGAACACCGGGGAGCTGTTTTTT. This sequence encodes CAISVKGWGANTGELFF.

This chain uses TRBV5-1 with TRBJ2-5; D is possibly TRBD1 (5 bases). The CDR3 extends over 15 amino acids. V was cut by 0 bases and J by 5 bases, with 14 bases left in between. From germline, CDR1 is SGHRS and CDR2 YFSETQ. The CDR3 loop is CASSLVAGKAETQYF. CDR3 in DNA: TGCGCCAGCAGCTTGGTGGCAGGGAAGGCGGAGACCCAGTACTTC.

The chain is built from TRBV5-4 and TRBJ2-1; 8 bases are shared with TRBD2. The CDR3 extends over 15 amino acids. Germline lookup yields CDR1 SGHNT and CDR2 YYREEE (reference sequence). V gave up 5 bases and J gave up 5 bases; unmatched junction bases: 9. The chain's CDR3 is CASSLKRERNNEQFF. The DNA of the CDR3 is TGTGCCAGCAGTCTAAAGCGGGAGAGAAACAATGAGCAGTTCTTC.

This clone has only a few counts. The CDR3 is CASSQVWLAGGPGEQYF. CDR3 bases: TGCGCCAGCAGCCAAGTCTGGCTAGCGGGAGGGCCTGGCGAGCAGTACTTC. The chain links TRBV4-1 to TRBJ2-7, with 12 bases fitting TRBD2. The CDR3 consists of 17 residues. V lost 1 base to trimming and J lost 6 bases; unmatched junction nucleotides: 10. Germline CDR1 and CDR2: MGHRA and YSYEKL.

This clone is a singleton in its sample. V and J are TRBV28 and TRBJ1-4; TRBD1 aligns across 9 bases. V lost 5 bases and J lost 8; bases outside the gene matches: 6. The germline V gene has CDR1 MDHEN and CDR2 SYDVKM. The CDR3 loop spans 14 amino acids. CDR3 amino acids: CASSQGTGNEKLFF. CDR3 in DNA: TGTGCCAGCAGTCAGGGGACAGGGAACGAAAAACTGTTTTTT.

V usage is TRBV5-5 and J usage is TRBJ1-1; 9 positions agree with TRBD1. With 4 bases clipped from V and 5 bases from J, the junction kept 6 bases outside the gene matches. The germline gives CDR1 SGHKS, CDR2 YYEKEE (reference sequence). CDR3 length equals 14 residues. The CDR3, as DNA: TGTGCCAGCAGCCCCCGGACAGGGGAGACTGAAGCTTTCTTT. Translated, it gives CASSPRTGETEAFF.

The rearrangement uses TRBV11-2 and TRBJ2-1; 9 bases are a match to TRBD2. Germline-derived CDR1 and CDR2 are SGHAT and FQNNGV. CDR3 length: 17 residues. The ends lost 6 bases at V and 4 bases at J; junction bases unmatched: 13. The CDR3, as DNA: TGTGCCAGCAGTCAAAGGGTAGCGGGAGCTTTTTACAATGAGCAGTTCTTC. Protein product: CASSQRVAGAFYNEQFF.

V and J are TRBV28 and TRBJ1-1; 9 positions match TRBD1. The germline V gene encodes CDR1 MDHEN and CDR2 SYDVKM. This CDR3 region has 16 residues. Trimming at V came to 3 bases and at J to 4 bases, leaving 9 bases not matched to a gene. The CDR3 DNA reads as TGTGCCAGCAGTTTCAATACAGGGGGCGCACGCACTGAAGCTTTCTTT. Protein product: CASSFNTGGARTEAFF.

The chain couples TRBV5-8 to TRBJ1-2, with no clear D. The germline V gene encodes CDR1 SGHTS and CDR2 YDEGEE. With 6 bases removed from V and 2 bases from J, the gap between germline ends came to 17 bases. This CDR3 is 15 amino acids long. CDR3 in DNA: TGTGCCAGCACCCTTGGGTTGACGAGGAACTATGGCTACACCTTC. It specifies CASTLGLTRNYGYTF.

In its sample, this clone was seen a few times. The chain joins TRBV6-1 to TRBJ1-5; D is unresolved. CDR3 size: 15 residues. Per germline, CDR1 MNHNS and CDR2 SASEGT. V lost 5 bases, J lost 2 bases, and 13 bases lay in between. CDR3 nucleotide sequence: TGTGCCAGCAGTCCCGAGGCCGGTGGCAATCAGCCCCAGCATTTT. Amino acids: CASSPEAGGNQPQHF.

The chain recombines TRBV9 with TRBJ1-2; 9 bases agree with TRBD1. Germline trimming cut 4 bases from V and 4 bases from J; bases unmatched to any gene: 11. Germline CDR1 and CDR2: SGDLS and YYNGEE. The CDR3 totals 16 residues. CDR3 region: CASSPQIGTGTYGYTF. The CDR3 DNA sequence: TGTGCCAGCAGCCCCCAGATCGGGACAGGGACCTATGGCTACACCTTC.

The V and J genes are TRBV10-1 and TRBJ1-2; D ambiguous. CDR1 is WNHNN, CDR2 SYGVQD, per germline (reference sequence). This CDR3 is built from 13 residues. Deletions cut 1 base from V and 3 bases from J, with 6 bases between. CDR3 nucleotides: TGCGCCAGCAGTGAGTACCAGGACTATGGCTACACCTTC. Translating it yields CASSEYQDYGYTF.

V and J are TRBV5-1 and TRBJ2-1; TRBD1 agrees at 9 bases. After removal of 0 bases from V and 8 bases from J, the junction contained 9 bases not matched to a gene. Germline lookup yields CDR1 SGHRS and CDR2 YFSETQ. The CDR3 loop spans 16 amino acids. The CDR3 DNA reads TGCGCCAGCAGCTTGGCTAGGGACAGGGCCCGCCATGAGCAGTTCTTC. Amino acids: CASSLARDRARHEQFF. The whole variable domain, filled in from reference TRBV5-1 and TRBJ2-1, reads KAGVTQTPRYLIKTRGQQVTLSCSPISGHRSVSWYQQTPGQGLQFLFEYFSETQRNKGNFPGRFSGRQFSNSRSEMNVSTLELGDSALYLCASSLARDRARHEQFFGPGTRLTVL.

The V call is TRBV7-6, the J call TRBJ2-3, with D maybe TRBD2 (6 bases). The CDR3 has 14 residues. The germline V gene has CDR1 SGHVS and CDR2 FNYEAQ. The V end lost 5 bases, the J end lost 4 bases, and 13 bases lay between the germline ends. This CDR3 is CASSPLAGSDTQYF. The CDR3 coding sequence is TGTGCCAGCAGCCCCCTGGCGGGGTCAGATACGCAGTATTTT.

This clone was counted only a few times. V and J are TRBV28 and TRBJ2-6, with unresolved D. V lost 7 bases and J lost 0, with 16 bases in between. This CDR3 has 17 residues. Germline V CDR1 and CDR2: MDHEN, SYDVKM. CDR3 in amino acids: CASTPPLRSSGANVLTF. CDR3 DNA: TGTGCCAGCACCCCTCCCCTGAGGAGCTCTGGGGCCAACGTCCTGACTTTC.

The V call is TRBV6-5, the J call TRBJ2-2; D ambiguous. CDR1 and CDR2 from the germline V gene are MNHEY and SVGAGI. Between the trimmed V and J ends, which lost 4 bases and 0 bases, there was a span of 12 bases. The CDR3 spans 16 residues. Here the CDR3 reads CASSFRLFSNTGELFF. Written as DNA, the CDR3 is TGTGCCAGCAGTTTTCGACTTTTTTCGAACACCGGGGAGCTGTTTTTT.

This chain links TRBV5-1 with TRBJ2-3, with D possibly being TRBD1 (6 bases). V was clipped by 4 bases and J by 0 bases, with 15 bases between them. CDR1 SGHRS and CDR2 YFSETQ come from the germline V gene. This CDR3 contains 16 residues. CDR3 region: CASSPWTDISTDTQYF. DNA for the CDR3: TGCGCCAGCAGCCCGTGGACAGATATTAGCACAGATACGCAGTATTTT.

This clone appeared once. The chain recombines TRBV18 with TRBJ2-3, with D hard to call. CDR3 length: 12 amino acids. Germline CDR1 reads KGHSH; CDR2 reads LQKENI. Trimming removed 6 bases at V and 0 bases at J, with 4 bases between. CDR3 bases: TGTGCCAGCTCCTACAGCACAGATACGCAGTATTTT. This codes for CASSYSTDTQYF.

This sequence joins TRBV7-6 and TRBJ2-2; 7 bases line up with TRBD2. V lost 4 bases, J lost 4 bases, and 3 bases stayed unmatched. CDR1 and CDR2 (germline): SGHVS, FNYEAQ. The CDR3 length is 14 residues. CDR3 sequence: CASSYSGFTGELFF. The CDR3 DNA reads TGTGCCAGCAGCTATAGCGGGTTCACCGGGGAGCTGTTTTTT.

The rearrangement links TRBV10-3 to TRBJ1-2; 7 bases match TRBD1. Trimming took 2 bases from V and 4 from J; bases not matched to a gene: 10. The CDR3 has 16 amino acids. Germline values: CDR1 ENHRY, CDR2 SYGVKD. CDR3 nucleotide sequence: TGTGCCATCAGTGAGCCCACGACAGGGACCCCCTATGGCTACACCTTC. Its translation is CAISEPTTGTPYGYTF.